This is a list of T cell receptor beta chains from one sample in a study of identical twins. TCRdb processed the 5' RACE reads anew with MiXCR; each CDR3 protein has one entry. The profile shows some 1,600,000 distinct CDR3 sequences, roughly 35% of them singletons. Sequenced sample: cord blood. The source of these receptors is a newborn girl in good health. Both conserved end residues are part of each CDR3. The D gene is left open where the match is weak. Clone size appears in some rows only: once, few, many, or a class for an expanded clone.

j_gene,abundance,v_gene,len,d_gene,CDR3nt,CDR3aa
TRBJ2-7,NA,TRBV20-1,13,NA,TGCAGTGCTGGCTGGCTCGGGTCCTACGAGCAGTACTTC,CSAGWLGSYEQYF
TRBJ2-6,NA,TRBV10-3,16,NA,TGTGCCATCAGTGAGTCTGCGAACTCTGGGGCCAACGTCCTGACTTTC,CAISESANSGANVLTF
TRBJ2-3,NA,TRBV9,19,TRBD2,TGTGCCAGCAGCGTAAGCACTAGCGGGGGGGCGAGCTCTCAAGATACGCAGTATTTT,CASSVSTSGGASSQDTQYF
TRBJ2-3,NA,TRBV29-1,14,NA,TGCAGCGTTGGGCCAGCCCCTTTGACAGATACGCAGTATTTT,CSVGPAPLTDTQYF
TRBJ1-2,NA,TRBV12-3/TRBV12-4,15,TRBD1,TGTGCCAGCAGTGGATGGGACAGGGGATGGGATGGCTACACCTTC,CASSGWDRGWDGYTF
TRBJ1-4,NA,TRBV7-2,13,NA,TGTGCCAGCAGCTTAGTCCAGGGTGAAAAACTGTTTTTT,CASSLVQGEKLFF
TRBJ2-6,NA,TRBV20-1,16,TRBD1,TGCAGTGCGAGGGGGGACAGGGGGGCCGGGGCCAACGTCCTGACTTTC,CSARGDRGAGANVLTF
TRBJ2-3,few,TRBV28,12,NA,TGTGCCAGCAATTTTGGGGAAGATACGCAGTATTTT,CASNFGEDTQYF
TRBJ1-1,NA,TRBV4-2,14,NA,TGTGCCAGCAGCCAAGCGGACGGAAACACTGAAGCTTTCTTT,CASSQADGNTEAFF
TRBJ2-3,few,TRBV2,14,NA,TGTGCCAGCAGGGGACGGTCCAACACAGATACGCAGTATTTT,CASRGRSNTDTQYF
TRBJ2-2,NA,TRBV20-1,14,TRBD1,TGCAGCGCCTCGGGACAGGGGTACACCGGGGAGCTGTTTTTT,CSASGQGYTGELFF
TRBJ1-5,few,TRBV27,14,TRBD1,TGTGCCAGCAGTTCAGACAGGGGAAGTCAGCCCCAGCATTTT,CASSSDRGSQPQHF
TRBJ1-2,NA,TRBV20-1,16,TRBD1,TGCAGTGCTAGAGATCTCAAGGGACAGGGCCTGGAGGGCTACACCTTC,CSARDLKGQGLEGYTF
TRBJ2-1,NA,TRBV12-3/TRBV12-4,15,TRBD2,TGTGCCAGCAGACCTGGGACTAGCGGGGGCAATGAGCAGTTCTTC,CASRPGTSGGNEQFF
TRBJ2-1,many,TRBV4-2,15,NA,TGTGCCAGCAGCCAAGATCTCCCCTCCTACAATGAGCAGTTCTTC,CASSQDLPSYNEQFF
TRBJ2-1,NA,TRBV12-3/TRBV12-4,10,NA,TGTGCCAGCGGTCTCAATGAGCAGTGCTTC,CASGLNEQCF
TRBJ2-1,NA,TRBV20-1,17,TRBD2,TGCAAATTCGGGACTAGCGGGGGGTCTAGCTCCTACAATGAGCAGTTCTTC,CKFGTSGGSSSYNEQFF
TRBJ2-1,few,TRBV7-2,16,TRBD2,TGTGCCAGCAGCTCAAGCGCAAGCGGGGGATACAATGAGCAGTTCTTC,CASSSSASGGYNEQFF
TRBJ1-4,NA,TRBV5-1,15,NA,TGCGCCAGCAGCGGGACGAAGGCAACTAATGAAAAACTGTTTTTT,CASSGTKATNEKLFF
TRBJ1-6,NA,TRBV7-2,17,TRBD1,TGTGCCAGCAGCTTAGCTTCTACCGGGACAGCCAATTCACCCCTCCACTTT,CASSLASTGTANSPLHF
TRBJ1-2,few,TRBV7-8,13,NA,TGTGCCAGCAGCGCCGGACAGTTTATCGGCTACACCTTC,CASSAGQFIGYTF
TRBJ1-1,NA,TRBV3-1,15,NA,TGTGCCAGCAATTTAGGGGGGATAAAGGACACTGAAGCTTTCTTT,CASNLGGIKDTEAFF
TRBJ1-2,NA,TRBV7-9,12,NA,TGTGCCAGCAGCTTATCTGGGGCTGGCTACACCTTC,CASSLSGAGYTF
TRBJ1-4,many,TRBV10-3,13,NA,TGTGCCATCAGTGCCAGGGAGGGTGAAAAACTGTTTTTT,CAISAREGEKLFF
TRBJ1-2,few,TRBV28,12,TRBD1,TGTGCCAGCCAGACAGGGTACTATGGCTACACCTTC,CASQTGYYGYTF
TRBJ2-5,NA,TRBV12-5,15,NA,TGTGCTAGTGGTTTGAATAAGAAGCCGCAGGAGACCCAGTACTTC,CASGLNKKPQETQYF
TRBJ2-1,NA,TRBV6-1,17,TRBD1,TGTGCCAGCAGCCCACATGGAAGGGGGCGGGTGGGTAATGAGCAGTTCTTC,CASSPHGRGRVGNEQFF
TRBJ2-7,NA,TRBV24-1,16,TRBD2,TGTGCCACCAGTGATTTTAGCGGGAGACCCTACGATGAGCAGTACTTC,CATSDFSGRPYDEQYF
TRBJ2-1,NA,TRBV29-1,13,NA,TGCAGCGTGGGTCAGATGGGAAACAATGAGCAGTTCTTC,CSVGQMGNNEQFF
TRBJ2-1,few,TRBV7-9,16,NA,TGTGCCAGCAGCCGCGGACTAACGCCACAACGTTTTGAGCAGTTCTTC,CASSRGLTPQRFEQFF
TRBJ1-2,few,TRBV10-3,16,TRBD1,TGTGCCATCAGTGAGGTTGGACAGGGCGCCGGCTATGGCTACACCTTC,CAISEVGQGAGYGYTF
TRBJ2-5,few,TRBV6-1,14,NA,TGTGCCAGCAGTGAGTTGGGGACCCAAGAGACCCAGTACTTC,CASSELGTQETQYF
TRBJ2-5,NA,TRBV20-1,14,NA,TGCAGTGCTAGAGATGTGGGTCCTAAAGAGACCCAGTACTTC,CSARDVGPKETQYF
TRBJ2-5,NA,TRBV4-1,17,NA,TGCGCCAGCAGCCACGGACCCATTAAGGGGTTACAAGAGACCCAGTACTTC,CASSHGPIKGLQETQYF
TRBJ2-2,NA,TRBV3-1,14,TRBD1,TGTGCCAGCAGTCCCATCGACAGGGCCGGGGAGCTGTTTTTT,CASSPIDRAGELFF
TRBJ2-1,NA,TRBV7-2,19,NA,TGTGCCAGCAGCTTAGATGGGTGGAGGGGACCCGCCACCTCCTACGAGCAGTTCTTC,CASSLDGWRGPATSYEQFF
TRBJ2-5,NA,TRBV11-1,11,NA,TGTGCCAGCAGCCCACTGGAGACCCGGTACTTC,CASSPLETRYF
TRBJ2-7,NA,TRBV28,12,NA,TGTGCCAGTTGGACGGACTCCTACGAGCAGTACTTC,CASWTDSYEQYF
TRBJ2-1,few,TRBV12-3/TRBV12-4,15,NA,TGTGCCAGCAGTTTATGGGACTTCTCCTACAATGAGCAGTTCTTC,CASSLWDFSYNEQFF
TRBJ2-5,NA,TRBV10-2,14,NA,TGCGCCACCTATCCCCCGGGGACTCATAATGAGCAGTACTTC,CATYPPGTHNEQYF
TRBJ2-3,once,TRBV20-1,17,TRBD2,TGCAGTGCTAGTGCCAGCGGGAGTTGGGGGATCACAGATACGCAGTATTTT,CSASASGSWGITDTQYF
TRBJ2-7,NA,TRBV12-3/TRBV12-4,16,TRBD2,TGTGCCAGCAGTTTCTTAGCGGGAGTACCCTACAATGAGCAGTACTTC,CASSFLAGVPYNEQYF
TRBJ2-5,few,TRBV5-1,14,TRBD1,TGCGCCAGCAGCTTGCTGGACAGGGTTGAGACCCAGTACTTC,CASSLLDRVETQYF
TRBJ1-5,few,TRBV6-1,15,NA,TGTGCCAGCAGTGAAGGTTCTGGAGGGATTCAGCCCCAGCATTTT,CASSEGSGGIQPQHF
TRBJ1-5,NA,TRBV28,16,NA,TGTGCCAGCAGTCCCCTTGGGGGGGTCAGCAATCAGCCCCAGCATTTT,CASSPLGGVSNQPQHF
TRBJ2-5,few,TRBV12-3/TRBV12-4,14,NA,TGTGCCAGCAGTCCAGTCCCTCAGACCCAGCATAGGTACTTC,CASSPVPQTQHRYF
TRBJ2-1,NA,TRBV6-5,18,TRBD1,TGTGCCAGCAGTTCGGGACAGGGTCCCATCCCCTCGGGGAATGAGCAGTTCTTC,CASSSGQGPIPSGNEQFF
TRBJ1-1,NA,TRBV10-3,14,TRBD1,TGTGCCATCACCCAGACAGGGGGCGAAGTTGGAGCTTTCTTT,CAITQTGGEVGAFF
TRBJ1-1,few,TRBV27,12,NA,TGTGCCAGCAGCCAAGGCCCCCCTGGAGCTTTCTTT,CASSQGPPGAFF
TRBJ1-1,NA,TRBV7-9,15,NA,TGTGCCAGCAGCCCCACACAGGGTAAGAACACTGAAGCTTTCTTT,CASSPTQGKNTEAFF
TRBJ1-4,NA,TRBV7-9,14,NA,TGTGCCAGCAGCTTATGGTCAACTAATGAAAAACTGTTTTTT,CASSLWSTNEKLFF
TRBJ2-7,NA,TRBV7-2,14,NA,TGTGCCAGCAGCTTGCGACCCGGCCACAATGAGCAGTACTTC,CASSLRPGHNEQYF
TRBJ2-7,NA,TRBV6-2/TRBV6-3,16,NA,TGTGCCAGCAGTTACGGCAGCTGGGGGGCTACCTACGAGCAGTACTTC,CASSYGSWGATYEQYF
TRBJ2-2,NA,TRBV20-1,16,NA,TGCAGTGCTAGAGATCGGGGAGCGGAAGACACCGGGGAGCTGTTTTTT,CSARDRGAEDTGELFF
TRBJ1-4,few,TRBV10-3,14,NA,TGTGCCATCAGTGCGAGTGAGACGAATGAAAAACTGTTTTTT,CAISASETNEKLFF
TRBJ1-5,once,TRBV28,14,NA,TGTGCCAGCACCCCGCGGAGGGTTGATCAGCCCCAGCATTTT,CASTPRRVDQPQHF
TRBJ1-1,few,TRBV7-2,16,NA,TGTGCCAGCAGCTTAGCCCCAGGGGTTTGGAACACTGAAGCTTTCTTT,CASSLAPGVWNTEAFF